This TCR beta chain was captured in a study of cytomegalovirus exposure and HLA in healthy donors. The method was immunoSEQ multiplex PCR; TCRdb's version includes in-frame clones alone and lacks a portion of them. The sample has more than 200,000 clones, about 90% seen once; the top ten hold just over 3%. The CDR3 is 15 amino acids. V was clipped by 3 bases and J by 0 bases; unmatched bases: 4. Germline V CDR1 and CDR2: MDHEN, SYDVKM. This sequence joins TRBV28 and TRBJ2-7; 8 bases align to TRBD1. The sample comprised PBMCs. The receptor was isolated from a woman younger than 45 in good health and CMV-seronegative. The CDR3 region is CASSFGQGPSYEQYF. The DNA for the CDR3 is TGTGCCAGCAGTTTCGGACAGGGACCCTCCTACGAGCAGTACTTC.